This record looks at one TCR beta chain sequence and its context. Its antigen remains unknown. The data were obtained in a study of cytomegalovirus exposure and HLA in healthy donors. The study, taken as a whole, reports: An assumption of roughly uniform sequencing depth across donors underlay the presence/absence analyses.

PCR was performed using 60 Vbeta and 13 Jbeta primers. Generated by immunoSEQ multiplex PCR, the TCRdb table keeps only in-frame clones and is missing some. The sample consists of 150,000 or so clones, nearly 80% of them appearing once. The receptor was derived from a man aged 35 to 55 in good health and CMV-seropositive. The sample consisted of PBMCs.

The CDR3, as DNA: TGTGCCACCTCGACAGGGGCCCCCTACGAGCAGTACTTC. Amino acids: CATSTGAPYEQYF. The V and J genes are TRBV19 and TRBJ2-7; 8 positions agree with TRBD1. Germline V CDR1 and CDR2: LNHDA, SQIVND (reference sequence). The CDR3 runs to 13 residues. With V trimmed by 10 bases and J by 2 bases, 7 bases remained unmatched.